This TCR beta chain was sequenced for a study of identical twins. TCRdb recomputed calls from the 5' RACE reads with MiXCR, one row per CDR3 protein. The profile shows about 220,000 distinct CDR3 sequences, around a tenth of them singletons. V gave up 7 bases and J gave up 1 base, with 10 bases separating them. Germline V gene sequence: CDR1 LNHDA, CDR2 SQIVND (reference sequence). The CDR3 is 13 amino acids. This receptor was taken from a woman between 18 and 29 years old in good health. V is TRBV19 and J is TRBJ1-1; possibly TRBD1 for D (5 bases). Sequencing input: memory (CD45RO+) T cells sorted from blood. CDR3 DNA sequence: TGTGCCAGTACCCTGGGACCGAACACTGAAGCTTTCTTT. Translation: CASTLGPNTEAFF.